These 21 T cell receptor beta chains were sequenced from one sample in a study of blood T cell repertoires in COVID-19. The method was immunoSEQ multiplex PCR; TCRdb's version includes in-frame clones alone and lacks a portion of them. The sample yields approximately 270,000 clones, around 89% seen once. Material: PBMCs or T cells enriched from blood (not recorded which). Receptors originate from a woman in her 30s with acute COVID-19.

CDR3 protein: CASSYPFPEAFF. CDR3 DNA sequence: TGTGCCAGCAGTTATCCTTTCCCTGAAGCTTTCTTT. The chain employs TRBV2 and TRBJ1-1, with D hard to call. Per the germline V gene, CDR1 is SNHLY and CDR2 is FYNNEI. V gave up 5 bases and J gave up 6 bases, with 10 bases separating them. The length of the CDR3 is 12 residues. The full variable domain, with the rest looked up from reference TRBV2 and TRBJ1-1, is EPEVTQTPSHQVTQMGQEVILRCVPISNHLYFYWYRQILGQKVEFLVSFYNNEISEKSEIFDDQFSVERPDGSNFTLKIRSTKLEDSAMYFCASSYPFPEAFFGQGTRLTVV.

This chain uses TRBV7-2 with TRBJ2-3, with no clear D. CDR1 and CDR2 from the germline V gene are SGHTA and FQGNSA. V was shortened by 3 bases and J by 2 bases, with 15 bases between the two germline ends. The CDR3 spans 16 residues. The CDR3 is CASSFPRDTTTDTQYF. As DNA, the CDR3 is TGTGCCAGCAGCTTTCCAAGAGACACCACCACAGATACGCAGTATTTT.

This clone was recorded a few times. This CDR3 is CASSFGTFPYEQYF. Here the CDR3 DNA reads TGTGCCAGCAGCTTCGGGACTTTCCCCTACGAGCAGTACTTC. V is TRBV7-9 and J is TRBJ2-7; perhaps TRBD2 as D (6 bases). V was clipped by 3 bases and J by 2 bases, with 11 bases between them. Per germline, CDR1 SEHNR and CDR2 FQNEAQ (reference sequence). This CDR3 spans 14 amino acids.

This sequence joins TRBV6-5 and TRBJ2-7, with 9 positions matching TRBD2. V gave up 4 bases and J gave up 2 bases; unmatched junction bases: 6. The CDR3 runs to 15 residues. Looked up from germline, CDR1 is MNHEY and CDR2 is SVGAGI. CDR3 loop: CASSSTSGRTYEQYF. CDR3 nucleotides: TGTGCCAGCAGTTCCACTAGCGGGCGTACCTACGAGCAGTACTTC.

The rearrangement joins TRBV3-1 (or the pseudogene TRBV3-2) to TRBJ2-7; 8 bases match TRBD1. CDR1 and CDR2 from the germline V gene are LGHDT and YNNKEL (reference sequence). CDR3 length: 16 amino acids. V shed 2 bases, J shed 2 bases, and the junction held 8 bases outside the gene matches. The CDR3 DNA reads as TGTGCCAGCAGCCAATCCTCCGGGACAGGACCCTACGAGCAGTACTTC. Its translation is CASSQSSGTGPYEQYF.

The genes are TRBV14 and TRBJ1-2; D uncertain. Per germline, CDR1 SGHDN and CDR2 FVKESK. The V and J ends lost 5 bases and 6 bases respectively, with 13 bases between them. The CDR3 has 13 residues. The CDR3 DNA follows: TGTGCCAGCAGCTTTTCTCGGGGAGATGGCTACACCTTC. Translated: CASSFSRGDGYTF.

A few counts support this clone. The chain links TRBV5-1 to TRBJ1-1; 9 bases match TRBD1. Unmatched junction bases numbered 6, after V lost 4 bases and J lost 2 bases. The CDR3 is 15 amino acids. The germline V gene has CDR1 SGHRS and CDR2 YFSETQ. The CDR3 coding sequence is TGCGCCAGCAGCCCTTCGACAGGGGGAAACACTGAAGCTTTCTTT. Protein: CASSPSTGGNTEAFF.

V usage is TRBV29-1 and J usage is TRBJ1-2; D is unresolved. This CDR3 comprises 13 residues. Trimming stripped 5 bases from V and 8 bases from J, with 18 bases between. The germline gives CDR1 SQVTM, CDR2 ANQGSEA. The CDR3 reads CSVKVGVLNGYTF. CDR3 sequence (DNA): TGCAGCGTTAAGGTGGGAGTCCTGAACGGCTACACCTTC.

This clone was recorded only once. The J gene is TRBJ2-3, the V gene TRBV2; 8 bases align to TRBD2. Germline CDR1 reads SNHLY; CDR2 reads FYNNEI. This CDR3 region has 14 residues. V trimming: 5 bases; J trimming: 5 bases; junction bases outside the gene matches: 6. The CDR3 DNA reads TGTGCCAGCAGTCAGCGGGAGCGTTTAGATACGCAGTATTTT. It codes for CASSQRERLDTQYF.

DNA of the CDR3: TGTGCCAGCTCGGATAGGGGATGGTCTAGCAATCAGCCCCAGCATTTT. Residues: CASSDRGWSSNQPQHF. This chain links TRBV19 with TRBJ1-5; perhaps TRBD1 as D (5 bases). This CDR3 has 16 amino acids. From germline, CDR1 is LNHDA and CDR2 SQIVND (reference sequence). V was pared by 9 bases and J by 0 bases, with 18 bases between.

The rearrangement joins TRBV9 to TRBJ2-1, with D tentatively TRBD2 (6 bases). Trimming removed 8 bases from V and 5 bases from J, with 14 bases in between. The length of the CDR3 is 13 residues. Per the germline V gene, CDR1 is SGDLS and CDR2 is YYNGEE. The CDR3 nucleotides are TGTGCCAGTACACCGGGACTCCACAATGAGCAGTTCTTC. This sequence encodes CASTPGLHNEQFF. The variable domain in full, completed from reference TRBV9 and TRBJ2-1, reads DSGVTQTPKHLITATGQRVTLRCSPRSGDLSVYWYQQSLDQGLQFLIQYYNGEERAKGNILERFSAQQFPDLHSELNLSSLELGDSALYFCASTPGLHNEQFFGPGTRLTVL.

The chain has TRBV18 and TRBJ1-4; D perhaps matches TRBD1 (5 bases). The V end was cut by 8 bases, the J end by 0 bases, with 13 bases between. Germline lookup yields CDR1 KGHSH and CDR2 LQKENI. CDR3 size: 15 residues. The chain's CDR3 is CASTKSGATNEKLFF. CDR3 nucleotides: TGTGCCAGCACAAAATCGGGGGCAACTAATGAAAAACTGTTTTTT.

The chain links TRBV7-3 to TRBJ2-1, with 10 bases lining up with TRBD2. V was clipped by 5 bases and J by 9 bases; unmatched bases: 4. CDR1 is SGHTA, CDR2 FQGTGA, per germline. The CDR3 consists of 13 residues. CDR3 bases: TGTGCCAGCAGCCTCCTAGCGGGAGCTGAGCAGTTCTTC. It yields the protein CASSLLAGAEQFF.

J is TRBJ1-2 and V is TRBV5-6, with D perhaps matching TRBD1 (5 bases). V was cut by 4 bases and J by 3 bases, with 10 bases left in between. The CDR3 length is 13 residues. Germline V gene data show CDR1 as SGHDT and CDR2 as YYEEEE. The CDR3 loop is CASSRTIDYGYTF. The CDR3 DNA is TGTGCCAGCAGCCGGACAATTGACTATGGCTACACCTTC.

This sequence joins TRBV4-1 and TRBJ2-1; D call uncertain. The CDR3 loop spans 13 amino acids. V lost 4 bases to trimming and J lost 4 bases, with 8 bases between them. Per germline, CDR1 MGHRA and CDR2 YSYEKL. The CDR3 DNA reads as TGCGCCAGCAGCCGAGACTCTTACAATGAGCAGTTCTTC. This codes for CASSRDSYNEQFF.

The chain employs TRBV19 and TRBJ2-1; weak D call: TRBD1 (5 bases). Trimming stripped 6 bases from V and 9 bases from J, with 12 bases between. Germline assignment: CDR1 LNHDA and CDR2 SQIVND (reference sequence). The CDR3 sequence is 12 residues long. CDR3 coding DNA: TGTGCCAGTAGCGTAGCCAGGGCTGAGCAGTTCTTC. It encodes CASSVARAEQFF. Full variable domain (rest looked up from reference TRBV19 and TRBJ2-1): DGGITQSPKYLFRKEGQNVTLSCEQNLNHDAMYWYRQDPGQGLRLIYYSQIVNDFQKGDIAEGYSVSREKKESFPLTVTSAQKNPTAFYLCASSVARAEQFFGPGTRLTVL.

The CDR3 sequence is CASSPGTGAYNEQFF. The CDR3 coding sequence is TGTGCCAGCTCACCCGGGACAGGGGCCTACAATGAGCAGTTCTTC. The V and J genes are TRBV18 and TRBJ2-1; 10 nucleotides line up with TRBD1. The CDR3 length is 15 residues. The V segment lost 3 bases and the J segment 2 bases; nucleotides outside the gene matches: 1. CDR1 is KGHSH and CDR2 is LQKENI in the germline V gene.

V usage is TRBV7-3 and J usage is TRBJ2-3; 11 bases line up with TRBD2. Losses at the gene ends were 5 bases for V and 5 bases for J; bases not matched to a gene: 9. In germline, CDR1 is SGHTA, CDR2 FQGTGA. The CDR3 has 16 residues. CDR3 residues: CASSRGGLAEGDTQYF. The CDR3 DNA is TGTGCCAGCAGCCGCGGGGGACTAGCGGAGGGAGATACGCAGTATTTT.

V gene TRBV11-2 combines with J gene TRBJ1-1; 7 positions agree with TRBD1. The trim removed 2 bases at V and 5 bases at J, leaving 5 bases unmatched. CDR1 and CDR2 (germline): SGHAT, FQNNGV. The CDR3 runs to 14 residues. This chain's CDR3 is CASSLLAGGTEAFF. CDR3 nucleotide sequence: TGTGCCAGCAGCTTATTGGCAGGGGGGACTGAAGCTTTCTTT.

V is TRBV11-2 and J is TRBJ2-7, with 11 bases lining up with TRBD2. Trimming at V came to 4 bases and at J to 4 bases, leaving 6 bases not matched to a gene. CDR3 length equals 15 residues. Germline V gene data show CDR1 as SGHAT and CDR2 as FQNNGV. The CDR3 nucleotides are TGTGCCAGCAGCTCCACTAGCGGGAGAACGTACGAGCAGTACTTC. Its protein is CASSSTSGRTYEQYF.

V and J are TRBV18 and TRBJ1-1; D perhaps matches TRBD1 (5 bases). In germline, CDR1 is KGHSH, CDR2 LQKENI. The germline V and J ends were trimmed by 3 bases and 0 bases, with 14 bases remaining between them. There are 16 residues in the CDR3. The CDR3 protein is CASSPQEGELNTEAFF. The CDR3 bases are TGTGCCAGCTCACCGCAGGAAGGGGAATTGAACACTGAAGCTTTCTTT.